The 30 T cell receptor beta chains in this list originate from one sample, sequenced in a study of a mutant IDH1 vaccine in newly diagnosed glioma. The time point was: week 23, last vaccination. A single vaccine dose contained 300 ug of mutant IDH1 20-mer peptide, and topical imiquimod was used with it. No antigens are known for them. The protocol was immunoSEQ multiplex PCR, while the TCRdb copy is restricted to in-frame clones and leaves out a portion. This table holds around 40,000 clones, 78% found once. This sample comprised PBMCs, obtained from a glioma patient whose treatment included an IDH1 peptide vaccine. Receptors were obtained from a woman aged 40 to 49 with glioma. Some clones in this sample may be carry-over from other donors' samples.

V gene TRBV6-6 combines with J gene TRBJ1-6; D unresolved. This CDR3 spans 13 amino acids. The germline V and J ends were trimmed by 5 bases and 3 bases, with 5 bases remaining between them. Per the germline V gene, CDR1 is MNHNY and CDR2 is SVGAGI (reference sequence). CDR3 nucleotides: TGTGCCAGCAGTACAGACTATAATTCACCCCTCCACTTT. The encoded protein is CASSTDYNSPLHF.

V and J are TRBV12-5 and TRBJ1-4; D possibly corresponds to TRBD1 (5 bases). Germline-derived CDR1 and CDR2 are LGHNT and FRNRAP. The CDR3 runs 14 residues. The CDR3 sequence: CEPTQGATNEKLFF. The CDR3 coding sequence is TGTGAGCCGACCCAGGGTGCAACTAATGAAAAACTGTTTTTT.

The CDR3 reads CASSDQMNTEAFF. The CDR3, as DNA: TGTGCCAGCAGTGACCAGATGAACACTGAAGCTTTCTTT. This rearrangement joins TRBV2 to TRBJ1-1; no clear D. The germline CDR1 and CDR2 sequences are SNHLY and FYNNEI. This CDR3 region has 13 residues. Trimming pared 3 bases from V and 0 bases from J, leaving 5 bases between.

The V gene is TRBV7-9, the J gene TRBJ2-3; perhaps D is TRBD1 or TRBD2 (5 bases each). Germline values: CDR1 SEHNR, CDR2 FQNEAQ (reference sequence). Trimming cost V 5 bases and J 6 bases, with 12 bases left between them. This CDR3 has 13 amino acids. The CDR3 protein is CASSRTWGDTQYF. CDR3 sequence (DNA): TGTGCCAGCAGCCGAACCTGGGGGGATACGCAGTATTTT.

This sequence joins TRBV4-1 and TRBJ1-6, with 10 bases that match TRBD1. J gave up 8 bases and V 0 bases, and 7 bases lay outside the gene matches. The CDR3 has 17 residues. Germline V gene sequence: CDR1 MGHRA, CDR2 YSYEKL. The chain's CDR3 is CASSQDQRQGADSPLHF. CDR3 DNA: TGCGCCAGCAGCCAAGATCAGAGACAGGGGGCAGATTCACCCCTCCACTTT.

The chain employs TRBV4-1 and TRBJ2-1; 9 nucleotides align to TRBD2. Trimming removed 1 base from V and 4 bases from J; junction bases left unmatched: 5. CDR3 length equals 16 residues. Germline V gene data show CDR1 as MGHRA and CDR2 as YSYEKL. The CDR3 DNA is TGCGCCAGCAGCCAAGTTCGACTAGCGGTGTACAATGAGCAGTTCTTC. It specifies CASSQVRLAVYNEQFF.

The chain joins TRBV6-5 to TRBJ2-3, with D perhaps assigned TRBD1 or TRBD2 (6 bases each). The CDR3 extends over 14 amino acids. Germline CDR1 is MNHEY and CDR2 is SVGAGI. Between the trimmed V and J ends, which lost 6 bases and 2 bases, there was a span of 12 bases. The DNA of the CDR3 is TGTGCCAGCAGCTGGGGGGCCCCCACAGATACGCAGTATTTT. Amino acids: CASSWGAPTDTQYF.

The V and J genes are TRBV25-1 and TRBJ2-7, with 7 bases matching TRBD1. The V segment lost 4 bases and the J segment 7 bases; nucleotides outside the gene matches: 19. Germline values: CDR1 MGHDK, CDR2 SYGVNS. CDR3 length equals 17 residues. Written as DNA, the CDR3 is TGTGCCAGCAGTGCAAGTTCCACCGGGACAGCCTCGGGAGAGCAGTACTTC. It is translated as CASSASSTGTASGEQYF.

The J gene is TRBJ2-5, the V gene TRBV7-9, with 8 positions matching TRBD2. Per the germline V gene, CDR1 is SEHNR and CDR2 is FQNEAQ (reference sequence). Trimming cost V 1 base and J 4 bases; bases outside gene matches: 8. This CDR3 is 16 amino acids long. The CDR3 spells CASSLGGLVYRETQYF. CDR3 bases: TGTGCCAGCAGCTTAGGGGGACTAGTTTATAGAGAGACCCAGTACTTC.

The table lists this clone with a few counts. The rearrangement joins TRBV4-1 to TRBJ2-3; 10 bases fit TRBD2. The CDR3 sequence is 15 residues long. After removal of 5 bases from V and 3 bases from J, the junction contained 5 bases not matched to a gene. In germline, CDR1 is MGHRA, CDR2 YSYEKL. CDR3 sequence reads: CASSVQRGGTDTQYF. The CDR3 DNA is TGCGCCAGCAGCGTTCAGCGGGGGGGTACAGATACGCAGTATTTT.

This chain joins TRBV13 and TRBJ1-1; D unclear. The ends were cut back, 3 bases at V and 0 bases at J, with 5 bases in the middle. The V gene's germline CDR1 is PRHDT and CDR2 FYEKMQ (reference sequence). CDR3 length: 13 amino acids. The CDR3 DNA reads as TGTGCCAGCAGCTTTAGGCTGAACACTGAAGCTTTCTTT. Its protein product is CASSFRLNTEAFF.

The chain links TRBV2 to TRBJ2-5; 9 bases map to TRBD1. V lost 7 bases to trimming and J lost 4 bases; unmatched junction nucleotides: 13. The length of the CDR3 is 16 residues. Germline CDR1 SNHLY, CDR2 FYNNEI. DNA for the CDR3: TGTGCCAGCACCCTAACGACGGGACAGGGAAGAGAGACCCAGTACTTC. Translating it yields CASTLTTGQGRETQYF.

The rearrangement joins TRBV5-4 to TRBJ2-5, with 14 bases matching TRBD2. In germline, CDR1 is SGHNT, CDR2 YYREEE (reference sequence). Germline trimming cut 3 bases from V and 4 bases from J; bases unmatched to any gene: 14. The CDR3 sequence is 19 residues long. The CDR3 DNA is TGTGCCAGCAGCTCCCGGGGACTAGCGGGAGTTTTGGGGTCAGAGACCCAGTACTTC. This encodes CASSSRGLAGVLGSETQYF.

The V and J genes are TRBV2 and TRBJ2-1; D remains unclear. The germline V and J ends were trimmed by 3 bases and 6 bases, with 6 bases remaining between them. Germline V gives CDR1 SNHLY, CDR2 FYNNEI. The CDR3 consists of 12 residues. The DNA for the CDR3 is TGTGCCAGCAGTGAGGGCATCAATGAGCAGTTCTTC. Translated: CASSEGINEQFF.

This clone occurred a few times. This sequence joins TRBV4-2 and TRBJ2-7, with TRBD1 as a possible D gene (6 bases). The CDR3 is 16 amino acids. With 1 base removed from V and 3 bases from J, the gap between germline ends came to 16 bases. The germline V gene encodes CDR1 LGHNA and CDR2 YNFKEQ. Written as DNA, the CDR3 is TGTGCCAGCAGCCAAGCCTTCTCAGGGGTTAACTACGAGCAGTACTTC. Translated, it gives CASSQAFSGVNYEQYF.

As concerns this clone: One end of the junction does not line up with germline, which may come from a read error. V gene TRBV28 combines with J gene TRBJ1-5; the D is unclear. Germline CDR1 and CDR2: MDHEN and SYDVKM. CDR3 length: 13 residues. CDR3 DNA sequence: TGTGCCAGTAGTTTAAGTAGCAATCAGCCCCAGCATTTT. As protein: CASSLSSNQPQHF.

V is TRBV15 and J is TRBJ2-7; D is ambiguous. V lost 0 bases and J lost 6, with 21 bases in between. The CDR3 extends over 17 amino acids. Germline V gene lookup returns CDR1 LNHNV and CDR2 YYDKDF (reference sequence). CDR3 sequence reads: CATSRDIEQSTTGEQYF. The DNA for the CDR3 is TGTGCCACCAGCAGAGATATTGAACAGTCCACCACCGGCGAGCAGTACTTC.

This clone was found a few times. The chain employs TRBV25-1 and TRBJ1-3, with a weak D call TRBD1 (5 bases). V was trimmed by 4 bases and J by 0 bases, leaving 16 bases between them. This CDR3 is 17 amino acids long. Per germline, CDR1 MGHDK and CDR2 SYGVNS. The CDR3 here is CASSGAGAAYSGNTIYF. CDR3 nucleotide sequence: TGTGCCAGCAGTGGCGCTGGGGCAGCTTACTCTGGAAACACCATATATTTT. The full variable domain, completed using reference TRBV25-1 and TRBJ1-3, is EADIYQTPRYLVIGTGKKITLECSQTMGHDKMYWYQQDPGMELHLIHYSYGVNSTEKGDLSSESTVSRIRTEHFPLTLESARPSHTSQYLCASSGAGAAYSGNTIYFGEGSWLTVV.

The chain uses TRBV7-2 and TRBJ1-6; 8 nucleotides match TRBD1. CDR1 is SGHTA and CDR2 is FQGNSA in the germline V gene. V shed 4 bases, J shed 8 bases, and the junction held 16 bases outside the gene matches. The CDR3 runs to 18 residues. The CDR3 region has the DNA TGTGCCAGCAGCTACGACCCCCGGACAGGGCCAAAGGATTCACCCCTCCACTTT. This translates into CASSYDPRTGPKDSPLHF.

V and J are TRBV5-4 and TRBJ2-5, with TRBD1 as a possible D gene (6 bases). Looked up from germline, CDR1 is SGHNT and CDR2 is YYREEE (reference sequence). The CDR3 extends over 14 amino acids. V shed 7 bases and J shed 1 base, with 14 bases lying between them. The CDR3 loop is CASGGTRTQETQYF. DNA of the CDR3: TGTGCCAGCGGGGGCACGAGGACCCAAGAGACCCAGTACTTC.

The rearrangement joins TRBV2 to TRBJ2-1; TRBD2 matches at 8 bases. Germline V gene sequence: CDR1 SNHLY, CDR2 FYNNEI. CDR3 length: 15 amino acids. The J segment lost 5 bases and the V segment lost 10 bases, leaving 13 bases of the junction unmatched. The CDR3 reads CATSRREAQDNEQFF. DNA of the CDR3: TGTGCCACCTCTCGGCGGGAGGCCCAAGACAATGAGCAGTTCTTC.

This chain connects TRBV6-6 to TRBJ2-5; unclear D gene. Trimming shortened V by 3 bases and J by 7 bases, and 12 bases separated the two germline ends. The CDR3 is 13 amino acids. CDR1 and CDR2 (germline): MNHNY, SVGAGI (reference sequence). The CDR3 region has the DNA TGTGCCAGCAGTTATGACACCTCAGGGACCCAGTACTTC. Protein product: CASSYDTSGTQYF.

This clone appeared a single time. This sequence joins TRBV5-1 and TRBJ1-1; D ambiguous. V was trimmed by 0 bases and J by 3 bases, leaving 15 bases between them. Germline assignment: CDR1 SGHRS and CDR2 YFSETQ. The CDR3 is 16 amino acids. CDR3 loop: CASSLELPTLDTEAFF. CDR3 nucleotide sequence: TGCGCCAGCAGCTTGGAACTGCCAACCCTGGACACTGAAGCTTTCTTT.

The chain is built from TRBV5-4 and TRBJ2-7; D is perhaps TRBD1 or TRBD2 (5 bases each). Germline V CDR1 and CDR2: SGHNT, YYREEE (reference sequence). This CDR3 contains 14 residues. V dropped 5 bases and J dropped 3 bases, with 15 bases sitting between them. CDR3: CASRDGTAGYEQYF. For the CDR3, the DNA is TGTGCCAGCAGAGACGGGACGGCAGGCTACGAGCAGTACTTC. Complete variable domain (other parts from reference TRBV5-4 and TRBJ2-7): ETGVTQSPTHLIKTRGQQVTLRCSSQSGHNTVSWYQQALGQGPQFIFQYYREEENGRGNFPPRFSGLQFPNYSSELNVNALELDDSALYLCASRDGTAGYEQYFGPGTRLTVT.

The chain recombines TRBV11-3 with TRBJ2-1, with TRBD2 identical over 13 bases. V shed 4 bases, J shed 7 bases, and the junction held 10 bases outside the gene matches. This CDR3 spans 17 amino acids. Germline loops: CDR1 SGHNT, CDR2 YENEEA. CDR3 nucleotides: TGTGCCAGCAGCTGGGGACTAGCGGGACGCTCCGAAAATGAGCAGTTCTTC. Translated, it gives CASSWGLAGRSENEQFF.

Only a few counts were recorded for this clone. The V gene is TRBV30, the J gene TRBJ2-1; weak D call: TRBD2 (6 bases). The length of the CDR3 is 13 residues. V was clipped by 0 bases and J by 9 bases, with 12 bases between them. Germline loops: CDR1 GTSNPN, CDR2 SVGIG (reference sequence). CDR3 region: CAWSVVGGSEQFF. CDR3 sequence (DNA): TGTGCCTGGAGTGTAGTGGGGGGTAGTGAGCAGTTCTTC.

This chain uses TRBV6-5 with TRBJ1-2; D not certain. Trimming removed 8 bases at V and 7 bases at J, with 17 bases between. The CDR3 has 13 amino acids. The germline V gene encodes CDR1 MNHEY and CDR2 SVGAGI. As DNA, the CDR3 is TGTGCCAGCGGCCCAGAGAGGGTCCTTGGCTACACCTTC. Translated, it gives CASGPERVLGYTF.

This clone showed up just a few times. CDR3 sequence: CASSEGPLLAKNIQYF. For the CDR3, the DNA is TGTGCCAGCAGTGAAGGGCCGCTCCTAGCCAAAAACATTCAGTACTTC. V and J are TRBV6-1 and TRBJ2-4; D is uncertain. The germline V and J ends were trimmed by 1 base and 0 bases, with 10 bases remaining between them. Germline V lookup: CDR1 MNHNS, CDR2 SASEGT. The CDR3 loop spans 16 amino acids.

The V gene is TRBV4-3, the J gene TRBJ2-1; 7 positions match TRBD1. The CDR3 covers 16 residues. CDR1 LGHNA and CDR2 YSLEER come from the germline V gene. The V and J ends lost 4 bases and 2 bases, in that order; junction bases with no gene match: 8. Written as DNA, the CDR3 is TGCGCCAGCAGCCCCCTGGGGCAGGGGGCCTACAATGAGCAGTTCTTC. It yields the protein CASSPLGQGAYNEQFF.

This clone was counted between two and nine times. V and J are TRBV30 and TRBJ1-4, with D uncertain. The CDR3 sequence is 12 residues long. Germline lookup yields CDR1 GTSNPN and CDR2 SVGIG (reference sequence). Trimming took 2 bases from V and 8 from J, leaving 9 bases between them. The CDR3 nucleotides read TGTGCCTGGAGTCGTCGGTCGGAAAAACTGTTTTTT. Its protein is CAWSRRSEKLFF.